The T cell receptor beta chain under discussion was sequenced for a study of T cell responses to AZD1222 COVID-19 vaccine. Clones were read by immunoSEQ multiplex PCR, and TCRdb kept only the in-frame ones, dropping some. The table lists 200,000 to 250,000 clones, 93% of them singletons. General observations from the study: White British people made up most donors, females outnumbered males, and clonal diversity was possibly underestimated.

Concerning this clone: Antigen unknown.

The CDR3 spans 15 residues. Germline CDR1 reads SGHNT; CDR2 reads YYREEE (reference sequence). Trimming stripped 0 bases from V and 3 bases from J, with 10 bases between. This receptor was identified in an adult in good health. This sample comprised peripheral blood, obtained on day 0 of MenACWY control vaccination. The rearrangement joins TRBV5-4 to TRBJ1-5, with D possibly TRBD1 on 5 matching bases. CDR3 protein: CASSLDGTTNQPQHF. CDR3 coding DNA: TGTGCCAGCAGCTTGGACGGGACGACCAATCAGCCCCAGCATTTT.